This T cell receptor beta chain is from a study of CD8 T cells in Susac syndrome. Reverse transcription of 0.5 to 1 ug RNA was carried out with random hexamers. Coverage of TCR beta CDR3 amplification by immunoSEQ multiplex PCR extended to 54 Vbeta and 13 Jbeta. TCRdb re-called the immunoSEQ multiplex PCR reads through MiXCR, storing one row per CDR3 protein. The sample has 160,000 or so distinct CDR3 sequences, about 95% seen once. The CDR3 runs to 13 residues. CDR1 and CDR2 from the germline V gene are SQVTM and ANQGSEA. Trimming removed 2 bases at V and 5 bases at J, with 13 bases between. From blood CD8+ and CD4+ T cells, TCR beta sequences were generated. The CD8+ and CD4+ T cells were negatively isolated, with the TEMRA cells enriched by FACS.

Sequencing was performed on CD4+ T cells from PBMCs. This chain links TRBV29-1 with TRBJ2-7, with unresolved D. This receptor was obtained from a human donor with Susac syndrome. In nucleotides, the CDR3 is TGCAGCGTTGAATTTCCCGGGTTCCACGAGCAGTACTTC. Residues: CSVEFPGFHEQYF.